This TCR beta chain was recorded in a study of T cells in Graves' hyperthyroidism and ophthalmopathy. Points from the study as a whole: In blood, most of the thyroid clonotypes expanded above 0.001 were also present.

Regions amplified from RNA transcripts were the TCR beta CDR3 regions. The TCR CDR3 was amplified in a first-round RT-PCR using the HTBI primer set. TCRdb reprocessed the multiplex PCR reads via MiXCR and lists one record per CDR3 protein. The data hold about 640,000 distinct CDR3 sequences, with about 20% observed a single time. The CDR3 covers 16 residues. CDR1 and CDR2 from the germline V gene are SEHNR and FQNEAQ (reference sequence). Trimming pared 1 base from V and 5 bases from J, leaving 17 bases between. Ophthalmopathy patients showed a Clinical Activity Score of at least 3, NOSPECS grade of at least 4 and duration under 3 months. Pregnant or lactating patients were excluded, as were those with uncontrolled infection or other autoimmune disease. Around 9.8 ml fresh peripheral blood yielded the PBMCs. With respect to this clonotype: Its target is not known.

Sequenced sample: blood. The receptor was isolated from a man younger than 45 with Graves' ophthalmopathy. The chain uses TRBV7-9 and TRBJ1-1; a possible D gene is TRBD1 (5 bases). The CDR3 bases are TGTGCCAGCAGCTTAGGTCCCGTGACAGTTCGAACTGAAGCTTTCTTT. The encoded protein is CASSLGPVTVRTEAFF. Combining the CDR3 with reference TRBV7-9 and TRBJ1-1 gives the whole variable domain DTGVSQNPRHKITKRGQNVTFRCDPISEHNRLYWYRQTLGQGPEFLTYFQNEAQLEKSRLLSDRFSAERPKGSFSTLEIQRTEQGDSAMYLCASSLGPVTVRTEAFFGQGTRLTVV.